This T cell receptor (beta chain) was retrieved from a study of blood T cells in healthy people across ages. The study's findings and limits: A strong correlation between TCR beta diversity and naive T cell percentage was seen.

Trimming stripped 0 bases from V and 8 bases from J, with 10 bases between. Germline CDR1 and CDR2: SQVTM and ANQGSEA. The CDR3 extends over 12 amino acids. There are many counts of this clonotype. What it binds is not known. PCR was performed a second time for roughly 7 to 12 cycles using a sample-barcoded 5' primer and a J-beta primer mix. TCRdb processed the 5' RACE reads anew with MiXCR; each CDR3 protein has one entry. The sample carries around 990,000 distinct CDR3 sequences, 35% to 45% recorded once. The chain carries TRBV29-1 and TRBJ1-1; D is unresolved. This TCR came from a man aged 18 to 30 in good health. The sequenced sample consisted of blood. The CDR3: CSVEDRTGEAFF. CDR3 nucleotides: TGCAGCGTTGAAGATCGAACCGGAGAAGCTTTCTTT.